This TCR beta chain emerged from a study of PD-1 blockade in classical Hodgkin lymphoma. Only in-frame clones appear in the TCRdb table, and some are missing; sequencing was by immunoSEQ multiplex PCR. The sample includes approximately 70,000 clones, approximately 94% seen only once; the top ten take 8%. Study-wide results and caveats: What drove the repertoire differences, possibly disease activity or prior therapy, has not been defined. Complete responders' diversity at baseline resembled that of newly diagnosed patients.

The CDR3 runs 15 residues. Germline-derived CDR1 and CDR2 are SEHNR and FQNEAQ (reference sequence). The V gene end was trimmed by 4 bases and the J gene end by 2 bases; junction bases not matched to a gene: 6. Points on this clone: Its target is unknown.

Brentuximab vedotin exposure varied among the patients, all of whom had relapsed after autologous stem cell transplantation. The chain links TRBV7-9 to TRBJ1-1; 8 bases match TRBD1. Here the sequenced sample was peripheral blood mononuclear cells (PBMCs), taken at baseline. The TCR sequence derives from a human donor with classical Hodgkin lymphoma. This chain's CDR3 is CASSSWTGTNTEAFF. The CDR3 nucleotides read TGTGCCAGCAGCTCCTGGACAGGGACAAACACTGAAGCTTTCTTT.